The rows below give T cell receptor beta chains drawn from one sample of a study of T cell responses to AZD1222 COVID-19 vaccine. The method was immunoSEQ multiplex PCR; TCRdb's version includes in-frame clones alone and lacks a portion of them. The data contain around 95,000 clones, roughly nine tenths of them seen just once; the ten biggest clones take up 1.8%. The starting material was peripheral blood, obtained on day 0 of AZD1222 vaccination. The source is an adult in good health. Both conserved end residues are part of each CDR3. D genes are given only for firm matches. Expanded clones are given a class, and other clones once, few, many or no size at all.

d_gene | j_gene | v_gene | abundance | CDR3nt | CDR3aa
- | TRBJ1-5 | TRBV11-3 | - | TGTGCCAGCAGCACGCCGCCGGGACGGAACAATCAGCCCCAGCATTTT | CASSTPPGRNNQPQHF
- | TRBJ2-1 | TRBV5-4 | - | TGTGCCAGCAGCTTGTTGGGTGAGCAGTTCTTC | CASSLLGEQFF
TRBD2 | TRBJ2-7 | TRBV7-2 | - | TGTGCCAGCAGCTTGATAGGGGGACTAGCGGAAACCTACGAGCAGTACTTC | CASSLIGGLAETYEQYF
- | TRBJ1-1 | TRBV29-1 | - | TGCAGCGTAGACACGGGGACTGAAGCTTTCTTT | CSVDTGTEAFF
- | TRBJ2-7 | TRBV6-5 | - | TGTGCCAGCAGTTACTCGGGCGGGGGACAACAGTACTTC | CASSYSGGGQQYF
TRBD1 | TRBJ1-4 | TRBV4-3 | - | TGCGCCAGCAGCCGAGACCGGACAGGGGATGAAAAACTGTTTTTT | CASSRDRTGDEKLFF
- | TRBJ1-1 | TRBV6-5 | - | TGTGCCAGCAGTTACTCGGGGCTTACTGAAGCTTTCTTT | CASSYSGLTEAFF
- | TRBJ2-7 | TRBV7-6 | - | TGTGCCAGCAGCTTAATGTACGAGCAGTACTTC | CASSLMYEQYF
- | TRBJ1-5 | TRBV7-9 | - | TGTGCCAGCAGCCAGAACAGGGACCAGCCCCAGCATTTT | CASSQNRDQPQHF
- | TRBJ2-7 | TRBV2 | - | TGTGCCAGCAGTGAACGGGGCTACGAGCAGTACTTC | CASSERGYEQYF
TRBD1 | TRBJ2-7 | TRBV18 | - | TGTGCCAGCTCACCGAAGGGGACAGGGGGCTCCTACGAGCAGTACTTC | CASSPKGTGGSYEQYF
- | TRBJ1-4 | TRBV28 | - | TGTGCCAGCAGTAGGGGGGGGGTTGAAAAACTGTTTTTT | CASSRGGVEKLFF
- | TRBJ1-2 | TRBV6-2/TRBV6-3 | - | TGTGCCAGCAGTTACCGGGACAAACTCTATGGCTACACCTTC | CASSYRDKLYGYTF
- | TRBJ1-1 | TRBV7-3 | - | TGTGCCAGCTCGACGGGGGGCACTGAAGCTTTCTTT | CASSTGGTEAFF
- | TRBJ1-1 | TRBV6-5 | - | TGTGCCAGCAGTTACTCATTCTGGACTGAAGCTTTCTTT | CASSYSFWTEAFF
- | TRBJ1-5 | TRBV28 | - | TGTGCCAGCAGTTTCGCGGCCGGGCAGCCCCAGCATTTT | CASSFAAGQPQHF
- | TRBJ2-2 | TRBV4-1 | - | TGCGCCAGCAGCCAAGTCCAGGGCGCGGCCGGGGAGCTGTTTTTT | CASSQVQGAAGELFF
- | TRBJ1-1 | TRBV25-1 | - | TGTGCCAGCAGTGCCCCAGGGGTGAACACTGAAGCTTTCTTT | CASSAPGVNTEAFF
- | TRBJ2-5 | TRBV7-9 | - | TGTGCCAGCAGCTTGGGACCTCCGAAAGAGACCCAGTACTTC | CASSLGPPKETQYF
TRBD1 | TRBJ1-2 | TRBV7-3 | - | TGTGCCAGCAGCTTGGGACAGGGCAGTGGCTACACCTTC | CASSLGQGSGYTF
- | TRBJ1-2 | TRBV6-5 | once | TGTGCCAGCAGTTGGGACAAGTCCTTACCGGGCTACACCTTC | CASSWDKSLPGYTF
- | TRBJ2-5 | TRBV5-4 | - | TGTGCCAGCAGCTTAGGGGCGGTCCAAGAGACCCAGTACTTC | CASSLGAVQETQYF
TRBD2 | TRBJ2-7 | TRBV5-4 | - | TGTGCCAGCAGCACGCCTGGGACTAGCGGGATCTGGGAGCAGTACTTC | CASSTPGTSGIWEQYF
TRBD1 | TRBJ1-1 | TRBV6-2/TRBV6-3 | - | TGTGCCAGCAGTTTCTCAGGGGGCGAAACTGAAGCTTTCTTT | CASSFSGGETEAFF
- | TRBJ1-5 | TRBV1 | - | TGCACCAGCAGCCGTCCGACAGGGGACCAGCCCCAGCATTTT | CTSSRPTGDQPQHF
- | TRBJ1-2 | TRBV4-2 | - | TGTGCCAGCAGCCAAGATACGTATAACTATGGCTACACCTTC | CASSQDTYNYGYTF
- | TRBJ1-5 | TRBV19 | - | TGTGCCAGTAATTTAGGGGATCAGCCCCAGCATTTT | CASNLGDQPQHF
- | TRBJ1-3 | TRBV28 | - | TGTGCCAGCATGAGGGGGGACTCTGGAAACACCATATATTTT | CASMRGDSGNTIYF
- | TRBJ2-2 | TRBV18 | - | TGTGCCAGCTCACCACCGAGCCGGGAGCTGTTTTTT | CASSPPSRELFF
- | TRBJ2-1 | TRBV27 | - | TGTGCCAGCAGCCTCGGACGTCCGTCCTACAATGAGCAGTTCTTC | CASSLGRPSYNEQFF
- | TRBJ1-2 | TRBV7-9 | few | TGTGCCAGCAGCGTAGATGGGGATGGCTACACCTTC | CASSVDGDGYTF
- | TRBJ1-4 | TRBV27 | - | TGTGCCAGCAGTTGGGACGGACTTTCAACTAATGAAAAACTGTTTTTT | CASSWDGLSTNEKLFF
- | TRBJ1-2 | TRBV10-3 | - | TGTGCCATCAGTGAGCAGGAGCGGTATGGCTACACCTTC | CAISEQERYGYTF
TRBD2 | TRBJ2-7 | TRBV19 | - | TGTGCCAGTAGTATGAGTCTAGCGGGAGAATTGTCCTACGAGCAGTACTTC | CASSMSLAGELSYEQYF
- | TRBJ2-7 | TRBV5-4 | - | TGTGCCAGCAGCCTACGGGCAGGGCGCTCCTACGAGCAGTACTTC | CASSLRAGRSYEQYF
- | TRBJ1-1 | TRBV7-3 | - | TGTGCCAGCAGCCGGCCGGGAAATGAAGCTTTCTTT | CASSRPGNEAFF
TRBD2 | TRBJ2-3 | TRBV5-5 | - | TGTGCCAGCAGTGTGGGACTAGCGAACACAGATACGCAGTATTTT | CASSVGLANTDTQYF
- | TRBJ2-1 | TRBV16 | - | TGTGCCAGCAGCCAAGGGGGTGATGAGCAGTTCTTC | CASSQGGDEQFF
- | TRBJ2-1 | TRBV19 | - | TGTGCCAGTACGGGTGGTGGGGCGCGCGGAAGATTGGAGCAGTTCTTC | CASTGGGARGRLEQFF
- | TRBJ2-7 | TRBV4-2 | - | TGTGCCAGCAGCCAAGATTTTCCCGGAGTCTACGAGCAGTACTTC | CASSQDFPGVYEQYF
TRBD2 | TRBJ2-3 | TRBV6-6 | - | TGTGCCAGCAGTGCCGGGACTACCCAAACAGATACGCAGTATTTT | CASSAGTTQTDTQYF
TRBD1 | TRBJ1-6 | TRBV7-2 | - | TGTGCCAGCAGCTTAGCGATTGGAGGGACAGTTTCACCCCTCCACTTT | CASSLAIGGTVSPLHF
- | TRBJ1-4 | TRBV7-9 | - | TGTGCCAGCAGCTTAGGGAGGGCTTGGGAAAAACTGTTTTTT | CASSLGRAWEKLFF